These 21 T cell receptor beta chains share one sample of origin, sequenced in a study of shared clonotypes between healthy human individuals. The assay was immunoSEQ multiplex PCR, and TCRdb's table has in-frame clones only and misses some. The sample carries 2 million to 3 million clones, around 94% recorded once. The sequenced sample was naive CD4+ T cells sorted from blood. Sample subset: CD45RA+ positively selected. These receptors came from a man aged 18 to 35 in good health.

This chain links TRBV11-2 with TRBJ2-7, with TRBD2 matching 12 bases. V dropped 4 bases and J dropped 6; count of bases not matched to a gene: 7. There are 15 residues in the CDR3. CDR1 and CDR2 from the germline V gene are SGHAT and FQNNGV. The CDR3 loop reads CASSSTSGRRTEQYF. For the CDR3, the DNA is TGTGCCAGCAGCTCAACTAGCGGGAGGAGGACCGAGCAGTACTTC.

The gene calls are TRBV9 and TRBJ2-3, with 7 bases fitting TRBD2. This CDR3 comprises 15 residues. J gave up 7 bases and V 4 bases, and 12 bases lay outside the gene matches. In germline, CDR1 is SGDLS, CDR2 YYNGEE. CDR3 nucleotide sequence: TGTGCCAGCAGCAGAACGACTAGCCCCCACAATACGCAGTATTTT. Its protein is CASSRTTSPHNTQYF.

The chain carries TRBV2 and TRBJ2-7; TRBD2 agrees at 7 bases. Per the germline V gene, CDR1 is SNHLY and CDR2 is FYNNEI. The CDR3 is made up of 14 amino acids. Trimming took 6 bases from V and 0 from J; bases not matched to a gene: 5. The CDR3 DNA is TGTGCCAGCAGAGGACTAGTCCACTCCTACGAGCAGTACTTC. This gives the protein CASRGLVHSYEQYF.

The J gene is TRBJ2-7, the V gene TRBV6-5; D may be TRBD2 (5 bases). The CDR3 contains 14 residues. The germline V gene encodes CDR1 MNHEY and CDR2 SVGAGI. Trimming shortened V by 2 bases and J by 3 bases, and 11 bases separated the two germline ends. CDR3 DNA: TGTGCCAGCAGTTACGGAGGTGGAGACTACGAGCAGTACTTC. Translating gives CASSYGGGDYEQYF.

CDR3: CSVGATAGGTQYF. The CDR3 coding sequence is TGCAGCGTTGGGGCGACAGCGGGGGGGACCCAGTACTTC. The chain links TRBV29-1 to TRBJ2-5; 9 nucleotides align to TRBD2. The CDR3 covers 13 residues. V gave up 4 bases and J gave up 7 bases; unmatched junction bases: 7. Germline values: CDR1 SQVTM, CDR2 ANQGSEA.

The J gene is TRBJ2-1, the V gene TRBV6-6, with 8 bases matching TRBD2. Germline lookup yields CDR1 MNHNY and CDR2 SVGAGI (reference sequence). V dropped 2 bases and J dropped 4; count of bases not matched to a gene: 4. This CDR3 is 15 amino acids long. CDR3 protein: CASSYRGGQYNEQFF. CDR3 DNA sequence: TGTGCCAGCAGTTACCGGGGGGGCCAATACAATGAGCAGTTCTTC.

The rearrangement uses TRBV28 and TRBJ2-5, with TRBD1 matching 8 bases. V was clipped by 1 base and J by 6 bases; unmatched bases: 7. From germline, CDR1 is MDHEN and CDR2 SYDVKM. CDR3 length: 15 amino acids. The CDR3 DNA reads TGTGCCAGCAGTTTATTGCAGGGGGCGATGAAGACCCAGTACTTC. It codes for CASSLLQGAMKTQYF. Variable domain in full (rest from reference TRBV28 and TRBJ2-5): DVKVTQSSRYLVKRTGEKVFLECVQDMDHENMFWYRQDPGLGLRLIYFSYDVKMKEKGDIPEGYSVSREKKERFSLILESASTNQTSMYLCASSLLQGAMKTQYFGPGTRLLVL.

Details on this clone: This same CDR3 is encoded by further DNA sequences in the sample. J is TRBJ2-7 and V is TRBV5-1; the D gene is possibly TRBD2 (6 bases). CDR1 and CDR2 from the germline V gene are SGHRS and YFSETQ. The CDR3 length is 15 residues. Trimming removed 1 base at V and 0 bases at J, with 11 bases between. The CDR3: CASSLSSGSSYEQYF. As DNA, the CDR3 is TGCGCCAGCAGCTTGAGTAGCGGATCCTCCTACGAGCAGTACTTC.

The chain joins TRBV7-2 to TRBJ1-2; 8 positions match TRBD1. The CDR3 has 15 residues. Germline V lookup: CDR1 SGHTA, CDR2 FQGNSA. The ends lost 4 bases at V and 4 bases at J; junction bases unmatched: 8. The CDR3 nucleotides read TGTGCCAGCAGCTCCGGACAGGGAGCGGCCTATGGCTACACCTTC. This encodes CASSSGQGAAYGYTF.

The V call is TRBV28, the J call TRBJ2-7, with TRBD1 matching 12 bases. J lost 6 bases, V lost 6 bases, and 9 bases had no gene match. This CDR3 is 15 amino acids long. The germline gives CDR1 MDHEN, CDR2 SYDVKM. This CDR3 is CASRGGQGAIFEQYF. The DNA for the CDR3 is TGTGCCAGCAGGGGGGGACAGGGGGCGATTTTCGAGCAGTACTTC.

This chain connects TRBV5-6 to TRBJ2-7, with TRBD2 matching 8 bases. Germline values: CDR1 SGHDT, CDR2 YYEEEE. The CDR3 has 15 amino acids. V trimming: 2 bases; J trimming: 2 bases; junction bases outside the gene matches: 6. The CDR3 here is CASSFLLAAPYEQYF. CDR3 bases: TGTGCCAGCAGCTTCCTACTAGCGGCTCCCTACGAGCAGTACTTC.

In the case of this clone: The sample carries other DNA sequences with the same CDR3. The chain combines TRBV18 with TRBJ2-1; D gene ambiguous. The germline V gene encodes CDR1 KGHSH and CDR2 LQKENI. CDR3 length equals 13 residues. V shed 0 bases and J shed 7 bases, with 7 bases lying between them. CDR3 sequence: CASSPPSGNEQFF. The DNA of the CDR3 is TGTGCCAGCTCACCACCGAGTGGGAATGAGCAGTTCTTC.

V is TRBV6-5 and J is TRBJ1-1; D not certain. The germline V gene encodes CDR1 MNHEY and CDR2 SVGAGI. There are 13 residues in the CDR3. V gave up 8 bases and J gave up 3 bases, with 13 bases separating them. The CDR3 nucleotides read TGTGCCAGCCTAACGGGTCCACACACTGAAGCTTTCTTT. This encodes CASLTGPHTEAFF.

This chain connects TRBV11-2 to TRBJ1-1; a weak D match, TRBD1 (6 bases). Germline assignment: CDR1 SGHAT and CDR2 FQNNGV. The CDR3 is 15 amino acids. The V gene lost 3 bases and the J gene lost 0 bases, with 11 bases spanning the gap. CDR3 in amino acids: CASSFMGHLNTEAFF. Written as DNA, the CDR3 is TGTGCCAGCAGCTTTATGGGACATTTGAACACTGAAGCTTTCTTT.

The chain carries TRBV2 and TRBJ2-3; tentatively, D is TRBD2 (6 bases). This CDR3 comprises 17 residues. Trimming stripped 0 bases from V and 3 bases from J, with 16 bases between. The germline V gene has CDR1 SNHLY and CDR2 FYNNEI. The CDR3 nucleotides read TGTGCCAGCAGTGAAGCGCTTCTGACTAGGGGAACAGATACGCAGTATTTT. The encoded protein is CASSEALLTRGTDTQYF.

The chain couples TRBV2 to TRBJ2-7, with D possibly being TRBD1 (6 bases). This CDR3 comprises 13 residues. Per germline, CDR1 SNHLY and CDR2 FYNNEI. V dropped 3 bases and J dropped 3 bases, with 9 bases sitting between them. This CDR3 reads CASSEDSGYEQYF. DNA of the CDR3: TGTGCCAGCAGTGAGGACAGCGGCTACGAGCAGTACTTC. Based on the CDR3 plus reference TRBV2 and TRBJ2-7, the full variable domain is EPEVTQTPSHQVTQMGQEVILRCVPISNHLYFYWYRQILGQKVEFLVSFYNNEISEKSEIFDDQFSVERPDGSNFTLKIRSTKLEDSAMYFCASSEDSGYEQYFGPGTRLTVT.

The chain uses TRBV18 and TRBJ2-2; the D gene is possibly TRBD1 (6 bases). V was cut by 3 bases and J by 4 bases, with 12 bases left in between. There are 15 residues in the CDR3. Germline-derived CDR1 and CDR2 are KGHSH and LQKENI. The CDR3 DNA sequence: TGTGCCAGCTCACCCGACAGGTCGGCCACCGGGGAGCTGTTTTTT. It specifies CASSPDRSATGELFF.

This clone was seen only once. The V and J genes are TRBV29-1 and TRBJ1-1; 7 nucleotides agree with TRBD1. The CDR3 loop spans 12 amino acids. The junction had 8 bases not matched to a gene; V was cut back by 5 bases and J by 8 bases. Germline V gene data show CDR1 as SQVTM and CDR2 as ANQGSEA. The CDR3 DNA sequence: TGCAGCGTTAAATCCGGGACAGCAGAAGCTTTCTTT. Translated: CSVKSGTAEAFF.

A word on this clone: The sample contains more than one DNA sequence encoding this CDR3. V gene TRBV7-9 combines with J gene TRBJ1-5; D uncertain. Trimming cost V 0 bases and J 1 base, with 4 bases left between them. The CDR3 length is 14 residues. Germline assignment: CDR1 SEHNR and CDR2 FQNEAQ (reference sequence). DNA of the CDR3: TGTGCCAGCAGCTTAGCGGACAGCAATCAGCCCCAGCATTTT. Amino acid sequence: CASSLADSNQPQHF.

The CDR3 is CASSARDTGGNTIYF. CDR3 in DNA: TGCGCCAGCAGCGCACGCGACACGGGTGGAAACACCATATATTTT. The chain joins TRBV5-1 to TRBJ1-3; D ambiguous. The germline CDR1 and CDR2 sequences are SGHRS and YFSETQ. The CDR3 runs to 15 residues. V was clipped by 4 bases and J by 3 bases, with 14 bases between them.

The chain uses TRBV4-2 and TRBJ2-1; TRBD2 matches at 7 bases. CDR3 length: 21 residues. The germline V gene encodes CDR1 LGHNA and CDR2 YNFKEQ. V dropped 4 bases and J dropped 7; count of bases not matched to a gene: 28. The CDR3 loop is CASSPDGWRDYTELRGNEQFF. The CDR3 DNA reads TGTGCCAGCAGCCCCGATGGGTGGCGGGACTACACCGAATTGAGGGGAAATGAGCAGTTCTTC.